This T cell receptor beta chain was recorded in a study of T cell responses to AZD1222 COVID-19 vaccine. Trimming took 1 base from V and 1 from J; bases not matched to a gene: 2. Germline CDR1 reads SQVTM; CDR2 reads ANQGSEA. The CDR3 spans 16 residues. The method was immunoSEQ multiplex PCR; TCRdb's version includes in-frame clones alone and lacks a portion of them. The profile shows 150,000 to 160,000 clones, about 90% of them singletons. This clone has more than one count but fewer than ten. Sequencing was performed on peripheral blood, taken on day 0 of MenACWY control vaccination. The source of this sequence is an adult in good health. The chain uses TRBV29-1 and TRBJ2-2; 11 bases are a match to TRBD2. Written as DNA, the CDR3 is TGCAGCGTTGAAGGACTAGCGGGAATGAACACCGGGGAGCTGTTTTTT. Amino acid sequence: CSVEGLAGMNTGELFF.